The TCR beta chain under discussion was sequenced for a study of CXCR3-negative and CXCR3-positive naive CD8 T cells. Whole-study findings and limits: Both of the naive subsets showed about the same high diversity, but memory CD8+ cells had much less. Comparison of naive subsets found surface CD5 to be comparable, and TCR strength was inferred on the basis of TRB CDR3 properties. Memory cells differed in TRBV-TRBJ usage, but naive CXCR3-negative and CXCR3-positive cells had similar usage.

The CDR3 is 13 residues long. On this clonotype itself: Antigen unknown.

Through 5' RACE with UMI labels, the TRB cDNA libraries were prepared. For each CDR3 protein, TCRdb gives one entry from its re-call of the 5' RACE reads, without DNA. The sample totals approximately 37,000 distinct CDR3 sequences. CD8+ T cell subsets were each sorted in triplicate, 250,000 to 300,000 cells apiece. Sequencing used memory CD8+ T cells from blood. The chain employs TRBV12-3 or TRBV12-4 and TRBJ1-2. The origin of this receptor is a human donor in good health. Some clones in this sample may be carry-over from other donors' samples. CDR3 loop: CASSLGAVTGYTF.